The present T cell receptor beta chain was sequenced within a study of tumor and adjacent non-tumor tissue in lung cancer. Study-wide findings and caveats: In normal lung, the top 100 clones were significantly more dominant than in tumor.

No cell sorting was done before RNA was extracted from the tissue. The normal lung tissue was taken more than 3 cm from the tumor edge. Newly diagnosed lung cancer patients had thoracic surgery in China, August–November 2014, without prior chemotherapy. The CDR3 covers 14 residues. Germline V lookup: CDR1 MDHEN, CDR2 SYDVKM. In regard to this clonotype: Its antigen is unidentified. At one end the junction does not follow the germline gene, possibly because of a read error.

TCRbeta libraries were built with three rounds of nested PCR, modified from ARM-PCR. MiXCR was run by TCRdb on the multiplex PCR reads, yielding one entry per CDR3 protein. The sample has 60,000 to 85,000 distinct CDR3 sequences; 76% are singletons. The chain employs TRBV28 and TRBJ2-7; D is unclear. Sequenced: distant non-tumor lung tissue. The TCR originated in a man between 60 and 75 years old with non-small cell lung cancer. The CDR3 sequence: CASSAPRVPYELYF. The CDR3 nucleotides read TGTGCCAGCAGTGCCCCAAGGGTTCCTTACGAGCTGTACTTC.